This T cell receptor beta chain comes out of a study of metastatic and nonmetastatic thyroid tumors. Study-level background: Across peripheral blood and tumor or nodule tissue samples taken from malignant and benign thyroid patients, the repertoires were compared with one another. Study conclusions and caveats: In both blood and tumor samples, TCR beta diversity was reported significantly higher for malignant than benign nodules.

Only a few counts were recorded for this clone. Its antigen is not identified. A much larger clone is a single base away; this may be a read error. Patients had received no treatment of any kind before thyroid surgery. In germline, CDR1 is SQVTM, CDR2 ANQGSEA. The V and J ends lost 0 bases and 3 bases respectively, with 14 bases between them. The CDR3 is made up of 15 amino acids. In the original analysis: The study took CDR3 differences across clinicopathological groups and made a distant-metastasis classifier for papillary thyroid cancer from them. TCRdb used MiXCR to call clones anew from the PCR reads. TCRdb, not the authors, supplied the V and J calls. The sample has approximately 86,000 clones, 12% seen once; the top ten hold approximately 8.8%.

The clonotype was recovered from a female donor with papillary thyroid cancer or a benign thyroid nodule (not recorded which). Some clones in this sample may be carry-over from other donors' samples. The specimen sequenced was tumor tissue. The chain carries TRBV29-1 and TRBJ1-2; D is unclear. The CDR3 coding sequence is TGCAGCGTTGAAGATCTTCACAAGGTTGACTATGGCTACACCTTC. This encodes CSVEDLHKVDYGYTF.